This TCR beta chain derives from a study of cytomegalovirus exposure and HLA in healthy donors. Findings of the study overall: Some V segments, TRBV6-2 and TRBV6-3 among them, were indistinguishable and were therefore excluded. Most TCR sequences were seen very rarely across donors, but some public TCRs occurred in many. Analysis performed later showed TCR beta chains linked to HLA being more clonally expanded than equally common others. Researchers counted 164 TCR beta chains as cytomegalovirus-associated.

Notes on this clone: Its cognate antigen is unknown.

PCR primers comprised 60 Vbeta and 13 Jbeta primers. Sequencing was performed with immunoSEQ multiplex PCR; in TCRdb, only in-frame clones are kept and a portion is missing. This sample has 85,000 to 100,000 clones; around 77% occur once, and the top ten carry approximately 7%. Germline V gene lookup returns CDR1 LNHNV and CDR2 YYDKDF (reference sequence). V was cut by 0 bases and J by 7 bases, with 10 bases left in between. The CDR3 is made up of 15 amino acids. The sample consisted of PBMCs. The clonotype comes from a man in his forties or fifties in good health and CMV-seropositive. The genes are TRBV15 and TRBJ1-6; no clear D gene. The CDR3 spells CATSREFGVNSPLHF. Here the CDR3 DNA reads TGTGCCACCAGCAGAGAGTTCGGGGTGAATTCACCCCTCCACTTT.